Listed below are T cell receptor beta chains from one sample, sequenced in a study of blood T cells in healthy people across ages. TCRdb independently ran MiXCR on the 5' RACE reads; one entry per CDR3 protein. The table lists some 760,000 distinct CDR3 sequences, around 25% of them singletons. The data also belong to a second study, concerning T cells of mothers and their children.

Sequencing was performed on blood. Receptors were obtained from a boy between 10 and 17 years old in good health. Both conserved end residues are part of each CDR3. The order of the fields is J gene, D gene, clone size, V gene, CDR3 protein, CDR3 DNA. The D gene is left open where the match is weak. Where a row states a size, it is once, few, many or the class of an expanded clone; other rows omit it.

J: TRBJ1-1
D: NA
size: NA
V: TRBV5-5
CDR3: CASSLSGPEAFF
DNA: TGTGCCAGCAGCCTATCAGGTCCTGAAGCTTTCTTT

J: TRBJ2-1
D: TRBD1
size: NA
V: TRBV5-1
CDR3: CASRAGTGGHEQFF
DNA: TGCGCCAGCAGGGCTGGGACAGGGGGCCATGAGCAGTTCTTC

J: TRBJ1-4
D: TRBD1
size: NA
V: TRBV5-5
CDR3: CAGSHRGLNEKLFF
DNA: TGTGCCGGCAGCCACAGGGGGCTAAATGAAAAACTGTTTTTT

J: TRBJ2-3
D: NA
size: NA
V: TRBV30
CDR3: CAWSFELGAHTDTQYF
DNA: TGTGCCTGGAGTTTCGAACTGGGGGCACACACAGATACGCAGTATTTT

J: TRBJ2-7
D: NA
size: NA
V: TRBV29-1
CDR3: CSVEVPGFYEQYF
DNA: TGCAGCGTTGAAGTTCCAGGCTTCTACGAGCAGTACTTC

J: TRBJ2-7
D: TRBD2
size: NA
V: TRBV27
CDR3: CASSSGLADDEQYF
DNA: TGTGCCAGCAGTTCCGGACTAGCAGACGACGAGCAGTACTTC

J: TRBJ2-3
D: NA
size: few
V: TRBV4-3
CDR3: CASSQDNGGMMGVGADTQYF
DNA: TGCGCCAGCAGCCAAGATAACGGCGGGATGATGGGGGTCGGAGCAGATACGCAGTATTTT

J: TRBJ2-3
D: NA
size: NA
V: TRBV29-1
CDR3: CSVGRDDIPTDTQYF
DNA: TGCAGTGTGGGGCGGGACGATATACCCACAGATACGCAGTATTTT

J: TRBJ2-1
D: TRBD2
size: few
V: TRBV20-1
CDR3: CSARDASGIFSYNEQFF
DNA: TGCAGTGCTAGAGATGCTAGCGGGATATTCTCCTACAATGAGCAGTTCTTC

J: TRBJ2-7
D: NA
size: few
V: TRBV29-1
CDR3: CSVEETAYEQYF
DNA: TGCAGCGTTGAGGAGACAGCCTACGAGCAGTACTTC

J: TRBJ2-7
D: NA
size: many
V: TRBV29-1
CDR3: CSVSGGAYEQYF
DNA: TGCAGCGTATCCGGCGGAGCCTACGAGCAGTACTTC

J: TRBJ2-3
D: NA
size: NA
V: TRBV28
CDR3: CASSRPDTQYF
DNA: TGTGCCAGCAGTCGGCCAGATACGCAGTATTTT

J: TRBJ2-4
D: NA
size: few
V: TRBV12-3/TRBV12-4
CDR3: CAGSLVLAKNIQYF
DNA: TGTGCCGGCAGCCTAGTTCTAGCCAAAAACATTCAGTACTTC

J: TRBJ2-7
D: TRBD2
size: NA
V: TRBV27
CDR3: CASRRTSGPYYEQYF
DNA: TGTGCCAGCAGACGGACTAGCGGGCCTTACTACGAGCAGTACTTC

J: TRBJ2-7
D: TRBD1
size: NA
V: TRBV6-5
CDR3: CASSYGTGCYEQYF
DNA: TGTGCCAGCAGTTACGGGACAGGCTGCTACGAGCAGTACTTC

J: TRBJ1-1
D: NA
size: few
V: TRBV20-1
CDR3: CSARRNTEAFF
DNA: TGCAGTGCTAGGAGGAACACTGAAGCTTTCTTT

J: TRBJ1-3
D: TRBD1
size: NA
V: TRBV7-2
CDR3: CASSPTDRGNTIYF
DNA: TGTGCCAGCAGCCCTACGGACAGGGGAAACACCATATATTTT

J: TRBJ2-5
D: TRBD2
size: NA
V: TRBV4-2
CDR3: CASSPGLAGGGVETQYF
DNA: TGTGCCAGCAGTCCGGGACTAGCGGGAGGTGGGGTAGAGACCCAGTACTTC

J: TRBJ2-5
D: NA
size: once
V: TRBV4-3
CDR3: CASSLTSQVGRETQYF
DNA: TGCGCCAGCAGTTTAACTAGCCAAGTGGGTAGAGAGACCCAGTACTTC

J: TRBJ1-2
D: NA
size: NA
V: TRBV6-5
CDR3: CASSYPGTRSYTF
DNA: TGTGCCAGCAGTTACCCGGGGACAAGGAGCTACACCTTC